One sample yielded the 2 T cell receptor beta chains listed below, sequenced in a study of Ad26.COV2.S vaccination and SARS-CoV-2 variants. Treatment given: about 20 received Ad26.COV2.S at low or high dose, single or two shots; about 5 received placebo; per-sample allocation not given. At day 63 after the first vaccine or placebo injection, samples were drawn. TCRdb's table, derived via immunoSEQ multiplex PCR, lists solely in-frame clones and lacks some. The table includes approximately 300,000 clones, more than 70% detected once. The sample in question was peripheral blood, obtained in a trial of Ad26.COV2.S vaccine versus placebo. The receptors here all came from a person between 18 and 59 years old who received the Ad26.COV2.S COVID-19 vaccine or a placebo.

CDR3 amino acids: CASSFPASGNTIYF. The CDR3 DNA sequence: TGTGCCAGCAGCTTCCCAGCCTCTGGAAACACCATATATTTT. V gene TRBV11-2 combines with J gene TRBJ1-3; no firm D call. V was cut by 3 bases and J by 0 bases, with 6 bases left in between. The CDR3 totals 14 residues. The V gene's germline CDR1 is SGHAT and CDR2 FQNNGV.

The CDR3 DNA follows: TGTGCCAGCAGCTCCACCGGGACAGGGGTTCCCCGGGAGCTGTTTTTT. This gives the protein CASSSTGTGVPRELFF. This chain connects TRBV7-2 to TRBJ2-2; 10 bases map to TRBD1. The trim removed 4 bases at V and 9 bases at J, leaving 11 bases unmatched. Per the germline V gene, CDR1 is SGHTA and CDR2 is FQGNSA. The length of the CDR3 is 16 residues.